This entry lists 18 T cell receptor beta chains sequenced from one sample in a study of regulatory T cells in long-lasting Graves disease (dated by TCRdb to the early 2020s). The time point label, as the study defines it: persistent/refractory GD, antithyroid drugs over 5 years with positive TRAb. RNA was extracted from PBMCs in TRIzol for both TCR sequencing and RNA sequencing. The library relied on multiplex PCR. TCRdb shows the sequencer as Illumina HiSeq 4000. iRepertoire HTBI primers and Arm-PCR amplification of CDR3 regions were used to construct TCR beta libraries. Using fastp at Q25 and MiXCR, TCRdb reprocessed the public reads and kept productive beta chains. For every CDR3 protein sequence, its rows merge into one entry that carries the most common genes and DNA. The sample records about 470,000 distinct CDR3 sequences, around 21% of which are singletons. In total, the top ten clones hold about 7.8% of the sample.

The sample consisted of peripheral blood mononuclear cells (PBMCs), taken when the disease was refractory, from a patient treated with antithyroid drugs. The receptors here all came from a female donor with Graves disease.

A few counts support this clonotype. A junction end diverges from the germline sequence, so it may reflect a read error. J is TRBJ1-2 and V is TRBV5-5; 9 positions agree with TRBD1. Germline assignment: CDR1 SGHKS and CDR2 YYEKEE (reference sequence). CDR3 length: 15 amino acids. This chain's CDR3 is CASSLVGTGNYGYTF. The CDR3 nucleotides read TGCGCCAGCAGCTTGGTCGGGACAGGGAACTATGGCTACACCTTC.

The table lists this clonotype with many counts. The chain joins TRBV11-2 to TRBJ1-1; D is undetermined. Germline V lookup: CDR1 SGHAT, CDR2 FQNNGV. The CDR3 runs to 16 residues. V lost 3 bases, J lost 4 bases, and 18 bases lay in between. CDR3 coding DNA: TGTGCCAGCAGCTTGGAAGTCGCCGCGGGGAGCACTGAAGCTTTCTTT. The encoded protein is CASSLEVAAGSTEAFF.

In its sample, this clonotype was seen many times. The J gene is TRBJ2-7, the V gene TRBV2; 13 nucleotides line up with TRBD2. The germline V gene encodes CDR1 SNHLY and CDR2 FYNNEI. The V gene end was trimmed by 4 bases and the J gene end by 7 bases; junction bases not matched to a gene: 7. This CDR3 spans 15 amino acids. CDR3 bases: TGTGCCAGCAGTGCACTAGCGGGAGGGCCCCGGGAGCAGTACTTC. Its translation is CASSALAGGPREQYF.

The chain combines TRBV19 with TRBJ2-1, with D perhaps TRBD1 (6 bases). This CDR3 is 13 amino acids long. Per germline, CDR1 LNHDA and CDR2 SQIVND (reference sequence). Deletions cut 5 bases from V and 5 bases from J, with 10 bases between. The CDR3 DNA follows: TGTGCCAGTAGTCCCGAGGGGGACAATGAGCAGTTCTTC. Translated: CASSPEGDNEQFF.

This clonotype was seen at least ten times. CDR3 nucleotide sequence: TGTGCCAGCAGTTTATATTCCGGGGCAAACACTGAAGCTTTCTTT. Translation gives CASSLYSGANTEAFF. This chain links TRBV28 with TRBJ1-1, with a possible D match to TRBD1 (5 bases). The V and J ends lost 1 base and 2 bases respectively, with 11 bases between them. The germline V gene encodes CDR1 MDHEN and CDR2 SYDVKM. The CDR3 has 15 residues. Full variable domain (remainder filled in from reference TRBV28 and TRBJ1-1): DVKVTQSSRYLVKRTGEKVFLECVQDMDHENMFWYRQDPGLGLRLIYFSYDVKMKEKGDIPEGYSVSREKKERFSLILESASTNQTSMYLCASSLYSGANTEAFFGQGTRLTVV.

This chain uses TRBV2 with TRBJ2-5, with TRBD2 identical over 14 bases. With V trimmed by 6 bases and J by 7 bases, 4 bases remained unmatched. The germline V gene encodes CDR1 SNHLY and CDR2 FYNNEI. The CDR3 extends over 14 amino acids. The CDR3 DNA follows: TGTGCCAGCAGCGGGACTAGCGGGAGAGGGACCCAGTACTTC. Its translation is CASSGTSGRGTQYF.

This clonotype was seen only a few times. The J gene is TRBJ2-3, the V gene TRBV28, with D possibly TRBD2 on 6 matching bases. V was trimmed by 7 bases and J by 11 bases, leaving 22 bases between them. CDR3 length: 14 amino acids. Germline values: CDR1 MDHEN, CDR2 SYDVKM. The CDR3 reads CASTLEAGGTEQYF. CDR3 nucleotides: TGTGCCAGCACCCTAGAAGCGGGCGGAACGGAGCAGTATTTT.

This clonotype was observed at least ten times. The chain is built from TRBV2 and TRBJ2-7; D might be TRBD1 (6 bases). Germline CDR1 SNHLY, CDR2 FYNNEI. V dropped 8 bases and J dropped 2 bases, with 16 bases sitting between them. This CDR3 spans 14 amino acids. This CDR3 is CASGPTGLTYEQYF. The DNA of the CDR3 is TGTGCCAGCGGCCCGACAGGTTTGACCTACGAGCAGTACTTC.

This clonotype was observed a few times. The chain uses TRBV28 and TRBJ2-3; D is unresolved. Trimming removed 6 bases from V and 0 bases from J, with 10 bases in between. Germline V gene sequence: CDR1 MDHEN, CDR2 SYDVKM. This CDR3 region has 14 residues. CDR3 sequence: CASRLDLSTDTQYF. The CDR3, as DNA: TGTGCCAGCAGATTAGACTTGAGCACAGATACGCAGTATTTT.

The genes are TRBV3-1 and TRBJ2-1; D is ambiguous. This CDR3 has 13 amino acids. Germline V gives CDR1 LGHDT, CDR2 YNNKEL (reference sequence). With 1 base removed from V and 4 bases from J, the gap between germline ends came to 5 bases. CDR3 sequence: CASSQALYNEQFF. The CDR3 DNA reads TGTGCCAGCAGCCAAGCCCTATACAATGAGCAGTTCTTC.

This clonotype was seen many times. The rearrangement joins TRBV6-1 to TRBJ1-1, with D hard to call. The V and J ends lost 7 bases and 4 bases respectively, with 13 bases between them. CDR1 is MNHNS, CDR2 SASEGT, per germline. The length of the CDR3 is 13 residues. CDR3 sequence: CASNPDEITEAFF. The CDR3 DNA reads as TGTGCCAGCAACCCGGACGAGATCACTGAAGCTTTCTTT.

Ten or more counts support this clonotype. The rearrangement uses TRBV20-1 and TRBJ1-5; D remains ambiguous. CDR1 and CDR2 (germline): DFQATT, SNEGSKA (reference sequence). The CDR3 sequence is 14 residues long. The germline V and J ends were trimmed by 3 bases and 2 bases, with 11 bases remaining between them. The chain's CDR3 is CSARINQGNQPQHF. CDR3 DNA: TGCAGTGCTAGGATTAACCAGGGCAATCAGCCCCAGCATTTT.

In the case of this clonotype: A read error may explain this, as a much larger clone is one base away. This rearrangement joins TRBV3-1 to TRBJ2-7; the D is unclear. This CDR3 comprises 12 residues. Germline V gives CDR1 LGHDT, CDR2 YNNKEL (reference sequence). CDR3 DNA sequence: TGTGCCAGCAGACAAGATACCTACGAGCAGTACTTC. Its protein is CASRQDTYEQYF.

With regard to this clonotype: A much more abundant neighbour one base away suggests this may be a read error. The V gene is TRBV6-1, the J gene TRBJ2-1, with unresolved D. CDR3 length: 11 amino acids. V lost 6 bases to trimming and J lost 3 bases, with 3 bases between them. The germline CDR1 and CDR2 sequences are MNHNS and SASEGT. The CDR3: CASRDYNEQFF. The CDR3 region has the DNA TGTGCCAGCAGAGACTACAATGAGCAGTTCTTC.

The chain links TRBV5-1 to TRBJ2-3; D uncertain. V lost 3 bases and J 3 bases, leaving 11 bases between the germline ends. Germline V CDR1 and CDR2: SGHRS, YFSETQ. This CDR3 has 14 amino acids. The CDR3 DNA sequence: TGCGCCAGCAGCTCCAGTCATGGAACAGATACGCAGTATTTT. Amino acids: CASSSSHGTDTQYF.

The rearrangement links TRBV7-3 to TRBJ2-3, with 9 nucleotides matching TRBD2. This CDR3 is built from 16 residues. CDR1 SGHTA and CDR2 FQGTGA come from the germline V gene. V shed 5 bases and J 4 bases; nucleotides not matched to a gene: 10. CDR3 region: CASSPLGLAGADTQYF. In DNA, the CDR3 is TGTGCCAGCAGCCCGCTCGGGTTAGCGGGAGCAGATACGCAGTATTTT.

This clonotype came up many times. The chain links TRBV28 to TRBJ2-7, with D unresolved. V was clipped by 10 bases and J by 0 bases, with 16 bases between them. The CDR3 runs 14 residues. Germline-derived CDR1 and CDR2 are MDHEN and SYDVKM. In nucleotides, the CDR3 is TGTGCCACCCTCCCGGCCCACCTCTCCTACGAGCAGTACTTC. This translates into CATLPAHLSYEQYF. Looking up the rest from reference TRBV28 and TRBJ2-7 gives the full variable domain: DVKVTQSSRYLVKRTGEKVFLECVQDMDHENMFWYRQDPGLGLRLIYFSYDVKMKEKGDIPEGYSVSREKKERFSLILESASTNQTSMYLCATLPAHLSYEQYFGPGTRLTVT.

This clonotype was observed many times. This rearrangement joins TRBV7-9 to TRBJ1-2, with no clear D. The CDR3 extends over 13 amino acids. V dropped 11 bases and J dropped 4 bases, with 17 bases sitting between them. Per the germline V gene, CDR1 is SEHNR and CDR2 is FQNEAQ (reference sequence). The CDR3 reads CAARREESYGYTF. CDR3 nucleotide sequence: TGTGCCGCCCGTAGGGAAGAGAGCTATGGCTACACCTTC.